Each of the 19 T cell receptor beta chains below was sequenced from the same sample in a study of blood T cell repertoires in COVID-19. Here immunoSEQ multiplex PCR was the method, and the copy in TCRdb shows in-frame clones only, minus some. The sample shows some 400,000 clones, more than 85% of them seen only once. The sequenced sample was PBMCs or T cells enriched from blood (not recorded which). These receptor sequences come from a woman aged 40 to 50 who had been exposed to COVID-19.

The chain recombines TRBV19 with TRBJ2-1, with D perhaps TRBD2 (8 bases). Per the germline V gene, CDR1 is LNHDA and CDR2 is SQIVND (reference sequence). Trimming cost V 3 bases and J 5 bases, with 20 bases left between them. The CDR3 loop spans 17 amino acids. The CDR3 coding sequence is TGTGCCAGTAGTATCGGGAGGGGGCAGGGGAGGAACAATGAGCAGTTCTTC. Protein: CASSIGRGQGRNNEQFF.

This chain connects TRBV30 to TRBJ1-4; a possible D gene is TRBD1 (6 bases). Per the germline V gene, CDR1 is GTSNPN and CDR2 is SVGIG (reference sequence). This CDR3 contains 13 residues. The V end was cut by 4 bases, the J end by 4 bases, with 10 bases between. CDR3 DNA: TGTGCCTGGACAGGGGATCGTAATGAAAAACTGTTTTTT. Amino acid sequence: CAWTGDRNEKLFF.

V gene TRBV5-5 combines with J gene TRBJ1-3; 9 positions agree with TRBD1. V shed 3 bases and J 1 base; nucleotides not matched to a gene: 5. CDR3 length equals 16 residues. CDR1 is SGHKS and CDR2 is YYEKEE in the germline V gene (reference sequence). As DNA, the CDR3 is TGTGCCAGCAGCTCGGGACAGGGAAATTCTGGAAACACCATATATTTT. Its translation is CASSSGQGNSGNTIYF. Filled out from reference TRBV5-5 and TRBJ1-3, the complete variable domain reads DAGVTQSPTHLIKTRGQQVTLRCSPISGHKSVSWYQQVLGQGPQFIFQYYEKEERGRGNFPDRFSARQFPNYSSELNVNALLLGDSALYLCASSSGQGNSGNTIYFGEGSWLTVV.

The chain carries TRBV9 and TRBJ2-3, with D possibly TRBD1 on 5 matching bases. Germline-derived CDR1 and CDR2 are SGDLS and YYNGEE. The CDR3 consists of 14 residues. Trimming left V 4 bases short and J 3 bases short, with 12 bases between. The CDR3 here is CASSRTQETDTQYF. The DNA of the CDR3 is TGTGCCAGCAGCCGAACACAGGAGACAGATACGCAGTATTTT.

The CDR3: CASRPPTQGLNSPLHF. The CDR3 DNA reads as TGTGCCAGCAGACCCCCCACACAGGGCTTAAATTCACCCCTCCACTTT. The V and J genes are TRBV28 and TRBJ1-6; D perhaps matches TRBD1 (6 bases). Germline V gene sequence: CDR1 MDHEN, CDR2 SYDVKM. CDR3 length: 16 residues. V lost 6 bases to trimming and J lost 7 bases, with 19 bases between them.

The rearrangement joins TRBV7-8 to TRBJ2-1; possibly TRBD1 for D (6 bases). V shed 5 bases and J shed 12 bases, with 20 bases lying between them. The germline gives CDR1 SGHVS, CDR2 FQNEAQ. This CDR3 spans 14 amino acids. The CDR3: CASSRRDKGMGQFF. CDR3 in DNA: TGTGCCAGCAGCCGACGGGACAAGGGGATGGGGCAGTTCTTC.

The DNA of the CDR3 is TGTGCCAGCAGTCCAACTAGCGGGGACACCGGGGAGCTGTTTTTT. Amino acids: CASSPTSGDTGELFF. This sequence joins TRBV6-5 and TRBJ2-2; 10 positions match TRBD2. The V gene end was trimmed by 5 bases and the J gene end by 3 bases; junction bases not matched to a gene: 3. The CDR3 has 15 residues. Germline lookup yields CDR1 MNHEY and CDR2 SVGAGI.

As to this clone: Other DNA sequences of this sample code for an identical CDR3. V usage is TRBV18 and J usage is TRBJ2-2; the match to TRBD1 covers 7 bases. V shed 3 bases, J shed 5 bases, and the junction held 6 bases outside the gene matches. CDR3 length: 15 residues. The germline V gene has CDR1 KGHSH and CDR2 LQKENI. The CDR3 here is CASSPRQGGTGELFF. In DNA, the CDR3 is TGTGCCAGCTCACCCAGACAGGGTGGGACCGGGGAGCTGTTTTTT. The full variable domain, in which reference TRBV18 and TRBJ2-2 provide the parts outside the CDR3, is NAGVMQNPRHLVRRRGQEARLRCSPMKGHSHVYWYRQLPEEGLKFMVYLQKENIIDESGMPKERFSAEFPKEGPSILRIQQVVRGDSAAYFCASSPRQGGTGELFFGEGSRLTVL.

V gene TRBV24-1 combines with J gene TRBJ1-3, with 11 bases aligning to TRBD1. The CDR3 spans 18 residues. V lost 2 bases, J lost 0 bases, and 5 bases stayed unmatched. CDR1 is KGHDR and CDR2 is SFDVKD in the germline V gene. Here the CDR3 DNA reads TGTGCCACCAGTGATTCCGGGACAGGGGGACCCTCTGGAAACACCATATATTTT. Residues: CATSDSGTGGPSGNTIYF.

The CDR3 bases are TGTGCCAGTACAAGGACAGGCGTTCCTGGCTACACCTTC. This codes for CASTRTGVPGYTF. This chain links TRBV19 with TRBJ1-2, with TRBD1 identical over 7 bases. V lost 7 bases, J lost 7 bases, and 9 bases stayed unmatched. The CDR3 has 13 residues. Germline CDR1 is LNHDA and CDR2 is SQIVND (reference sequence).

V and J are TRBV4-3 and TRBJ2-1; D might be TRBD2 (6 bases). CDR1 LGHNA and CDR2 YSLEER come from the germline V gene. This CDR3 contains 16 residues. V lost 1 base and J lost 8, with 18 bases in between. The CDR3 region has the DNA TGCGCCAGCAGCCAAGTATATAAGCGGCCGGGGGATGAGCAGTTCTTC. Translating gives CASSQVYKRPGDEQFF.

The chain uses TRBV6-2 or TRBV6-3 and TRBJ1-1; 8 bases agree with TRBD1. The V gene end was trimmed by 2 bases and the J gene end by 5 bases; junction bases not matched to a gene: 7. The CDR3 totals 15 residues. Germline assignment: CDR1 MNHEY and CDR2 SVGEGT. This CDR3 reads CASSYQNRGITEAFF. For the CDR3, the DNA is TGTGCCAGCAGTTACCAAAACAGGGGGATTACTGAAGCTTTCTTT.

This chain uses TRBV12-5 with TRBJ2-5; 9 bases fit TRBD1. Trimming cost V 4 bases and J 3 bases; bases outside gene matches: 6. Germline V gives CDR1 LGHNT, CDR2 FRNRAP. This CDR3 comprises 15 residues. DNA for the CDR3: TGTGCTAGTGGTTGGGGACAGGGACAAAAAGAGACCCAGTACTTC. Its translation: CASGWGQGQKETQYF.

As regards this clone: A read error may account for a junction end that differs from germline. The rearrangement uses TRBV5-8 and TRBJ2-5, with D tentatively TRBD2 (5 bases). Per germline, CDR1 SGHTS and CDR2 YDEGEE. The CDR3 is made up of 12 amino acids. CDR3 sequence: CRSKRVRETQYF. The CDR3 DNA is TGCCGCAGCAAGAGGGTCAGAGAGACCCAGTACTTC.

In regard to this clone: This sample includes further DNA sequences coding for the same CDR3. The chain uses TRBV5-1 and TRBJ1-2, with a tentative D call TRBD1 (5 bases). V was shortened by 1 base and J by 2 bases, with 12 bases between the two germline ends. Germline V CDR1 and CDR2: SGHRS, YFSETQ. The CDR3 covers 15 residues. In nucleotides, the CDR3 is TGCGCCAGCAGCTTGTCAGGCGGGGCCAACTATGGCTACACCTTC. This sequence encodes CASSLSGGANYGYTF.

The chain joins TRBV4-3 to TRBJ2-7; tentative D call: TRBD1 (7 bases). In germline, CDR1 is LGHNA, CDR2 YSLEER. V shed 4 bases and J shed 2 bases, with 15 bases lying between them. There are 15 residues in the CDR3. The CDR3 nucleotides read TGCGCCAGCAGCCGAGTAGCAGGGGGGACCTACGAGCAGTACTTC. Protein product: CASSRVAGGTYEQYF.

The rearrangement links TRBV7-2 to TRBJ1-6; TRBD1 matches at 7 bases. Looked up from germline, CDR1 is SGHTA and CDR2 is FQGNSA. The ends lost 5 bases at V and 5 bases at J; junction bases unmatched: 9. This CDR3 has 16 amino acids. The CDR3 nucleotides are TGTGCCAGCAGCCTAACAGGACAGGCTGATAATTCACCCCTCCACTTT. It translates to CASSLTGQADNSPLHF.

Only one count was recorded for this clone. The chain couples TRBV7-2 to TRBJ1-6; D is uncertain. This CDR3 is built from 12 residues. The germline V gene encodes CDR1 SGHTA and CDR2 FQGNSA. V was clipped by 1 base and J by 9 bases, with 4 bases between them. The CDR3 DNA sequence: TGTGCCAGCAGCTTAGACAGTTCACCCCTCCACTTT. Translated, it gives CASSLDSSPLHF.

The chain couples TRBV20-1 to TRBJ1-6; the D gene is possibly TRBD1 (6 bases). CDR1 is DFQATT and CDR2 is SNEGSKA in the germline V gene (reference sequence). Trimming removed 3 bases at V and 8 bases at J, with 14 bases between. The CDR3 has 14 amino acids. The CDR3 reads CSASYGGRDSPLHF. DNA of the CDR3: TGCAGTGCTAGTTACGGGGGGCGTGATTCACCCCTCCACTTT.